This entry lists 14 T cell receptor beta chains sequenced from one sample in a study of cytomegalovirus exposure and HLA in healthy donors. Amplification used 60 Vbeta primers and 13 Jbeta primers. The data were produced by immunoSEQ multiplex PCR, yet TCRdb's version contains in-frame clones alone and is incomplete. This table has 150,000 to 200,000 clones, 75% appearing once. Sequenced: PBMCs. The receptors here all came from a woman aged 40 to 50 in good health and CMV-seropositive.

This chain uses TRBV7-8 with TRBJ2-1; 9 nucleotides match TRBD2. This CDR3 is 18 amino acids long. Germline CDR1 and CDR2: SGHVS and FQNEAQ. The V gene end was trimmed by 2 bases and the J gene end by 4 bases; junction bases not matched to a gene: 12. Here the CDR3 reads CASSLNIGGAGGYNEQFF. The CDR3 DNA reads as TGTGCCAGCAGCTTAAATATCGGGGGGGCGGGAGGGTACAATGAGCAGTTCTTC.

The chain carries TRBV14 and TRBJ2-7; TRBD1 matches 7 bases. The CDR3 spans 13 residues. V dropped 4 bases and J dropped 13; count of bases not matched to a gene: 13. Germline values: CDR1 SGHDN, CDR2 FVKESK. CDR3 DNA: TGTGCCAGCAGCCGAACACTACAGGGGATCCTTTACTTC. It yields the protein CASSRTLQGILYF.

This clone has only one observation. This chain uses TRBV5-5 with TRBJ1-5, with 9 bases identical to TRBD1. CDR3 length: 14 amino acids. V was pared by 2 bases and J by 7 bases, with 4 bases of the junction left unmatched. Looked up from germline, CDR1 is SGHKS and CDR2 is YYEKEE (reference sequence). The CDR3 is CASSFTGGGQPQHF. CDR3 nucleotide sequence: TGTGCCAGCAGCTTTACAGGGGGCGGGCAGCCCCAGCATTTT.

The V call is TRBV6-1, the J call TRBJ2-7, with a weak D call TRBD1 (5 bases). The CDR3 loop spans 16 amino acids. Trimming left V 1 base short and J 2 bases short, with 15 bases between. Germline CDR1 MNHNS, CDR2 SASEGT. The CDR3 spells CASSEVAGHTAYEQYF. In nucleotides, the CDR3 is TGTGCCAGCAGTGAAGTCGCAGGGCATACCGCCTACGAGCAGTACTTC.

J is TRBJ2-2 and V is TRBV27; 7 nucleotides match TRBD1. CDR3 size: 18 residues. Trimming cost V 4 bases and J 2 bases; bases outside gene matches: 13. Germline CDR1 MNHEY, CDR2 SMNVEV (reference sequence). The CDR3 DNA reads as TGTGCCAGCAGTTCCCTCCGACGACAGGGCCCAAACACCGGGGAGCTGTTTTTT. This encodes CASSSLRRQGPNTGELFF.

The J gene is TRBJ2-1, the V gene TRBV28; 11 nucleotides align to TRBD1. CDR1 MDHEN and CDR2 SYDVKM come from the germline V gene. This CDR3 comprises 15 residues. V dropped 5 bases and J dropped 2; count of bases not matched to a gene: 2. The CDR3 is CASSGQGATYNEQFF. The CDR3 region has the DNA TGTGCCAGCAGTGGACAGGGGGCGACCTACAATGAGCAGTTCTTC.

This chain links TRBV2 with TRBJ1-2, with unresolved D. From germline, CDR1 is SNHLY and CDR2 FYNNEI. CDR3 length equals 14 residues. Trimming stripped 4 bases from V and 5 bases from J, with 14 bases between. CDR3 sequence reads: CASSAQTEKYGYTF. CDR3 in DNA: TGTGCCAGCAGTGCCCAAACTGAGAAATATGGCTACACCTTC. The full variable domain, with the rest looked up from reference TRBV2 and TRBJ1-2, is EPEVTQTPSHQVTQMGQEVILRCVPISNHLYFYWYRQILGQKVEFLVSFYNNEISEKSEIFDDQFSVERPDGSNFTLKIRSTKLEDSAMYFCASSAQTEKYGYTFGSGTRLTVV.

CDR3: CASSYDRAYEQYF. DNA of the CDR3: TGCGCCAGCAGCTACGACAGGGCCTACGAGCAGTACTTC. The chain joins TRBV5-1 to TRBJ2-7, with 7 positions matching TRBD1. The CDR3 runs to 13 residues. From germline, CDR1 is SGHRS and CDR2 YFSETQ. The J segment lost 2 bases and the V segment lost 3 bases, leaving 2 bases of the junction unmatched.

The chain links TRBV6-1 to TRBJ2-5; D is uncertain. CDR3 length: 13 residues. Looked up from germline, CDR1 is MNHNS and CDR2 is SASEGT. V lost 4 bases, J lost 5 bases, and 11 bases lay in between. The CDR3 nucleotides read TGTGCCAGCAGTGGACTGAGTACGGAGACCCAGTACTTC. It codes for CASSGLSTETQYF.

The CDR3 DNA is TGTGCCAGCAGCCCGACAGGGAATTCTGGCTACACCTTC. Translating gives CASSPTGNSGYTF. V gene TRBV7-3 combines with J gene TRBJ1-2, with 7 bases that match TRBD1. Germline CDR1 reads SGHTA; CDR2 reads FQGTGA. Trimming at V came to 5 bases and at J to 7 bases, leaving 7 bases not matched to a gene. There are 13 residues in the CDR3.

The chain carries TRBV7-3 and TRBJ2-1; 14 nucleotides agree with TRBD2. Germline V CDR1 and CDR2: SGHTA, FQGTGA. The V segment lost 5 bases and the J segment 10 bases; nucleotides outside the gene matches: 10. There are 16 residues in the CDR3. The CDR3: CASSQPGTSGSREQFF. CDR3 bases: TGTGCCAGCAGCCAGCCCGGGACTAGCGGGAGTCGGGAGCAGTTCTTC. The full variable domain, rest sourced from reference TRBV7-3 and TRBJ2-1, is GAGVSQTPSNKVTEKGKYVELRCDPISGHTALYWYRQSLGQGPEFLIYFQGTGAADDSGLPNDRFFAVRPEGSVSTLKIQRTERGDSAVYLCASSQPGTSGSREQFFGPGTRLTVL.

The rearrangement uses TRBV19 and TRBJ2-2; 9 nucleotides agree with TRBD1. Germline V gene sequence: CDR1 LNHDA, CDR2 SQIVND (reference sequence). The CDR3 contains 16 residues. J gave up 4 bases and V 5 bases, and 8 bases lay outside the gene matches. Here the CDR3 reads CASSSPGTGLTGELFF. Written as DNA, the CDR3 is TGTGCCAGTAGTTCCCCCGGGACAGGGCTCACCGGGGAGCTGTTTTTT.

This clone has more than one count but fewer than ten. The chain has TRBV6-1 and TRBJ1-4, with TRBD1 identical over 7 bases. Germline CDR1 MNHNS, CDR2 SASEGT. The CDR3 contains 13 residues. V trimming: 5 bases; J trimming: 6 bases; junction bases outside the gene matches: 3. CDR3 coding DNA: TGTGCCAGCAGTAATGACAGGGATGAAAAACTGTTTTTT. Translated: CASSNDRDEKLFF.

CDR3 protein: CAISESGRASYGYTF. CDR3 coding DNA: TGTGCCATCAGTGAGTCGGGCAGGGCCTCCTATGGCTACACCTTC. V usage is TRBV10-3 and J usage is TRBJ1-2; a possible D gene is TRBD1 (5 bases). The germline V gene has CDR1 ENHRY and CDR2 SYGVKD. Trimming removed 0 bases at V and 4 bases at J, with 12 bases between. This CDR3 is 15 amino acids long.